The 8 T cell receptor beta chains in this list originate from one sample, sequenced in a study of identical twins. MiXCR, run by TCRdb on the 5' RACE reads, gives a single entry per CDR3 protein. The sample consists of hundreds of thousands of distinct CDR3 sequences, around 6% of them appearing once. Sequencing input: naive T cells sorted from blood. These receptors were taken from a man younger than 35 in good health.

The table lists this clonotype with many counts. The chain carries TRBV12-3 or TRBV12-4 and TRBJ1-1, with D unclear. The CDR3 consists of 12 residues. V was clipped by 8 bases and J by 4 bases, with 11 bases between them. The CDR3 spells CASVKGGTEAFF. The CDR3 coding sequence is TGTGCCAGCGTTAAGGGCGGCACTGAAGCTTTCTTT.

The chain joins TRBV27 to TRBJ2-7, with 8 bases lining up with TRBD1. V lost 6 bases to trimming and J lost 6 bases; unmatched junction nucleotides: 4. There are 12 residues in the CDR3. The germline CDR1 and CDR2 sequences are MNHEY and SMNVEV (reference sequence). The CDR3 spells CASRTGVREQYF. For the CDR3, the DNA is TGTGCCAGCAGGACAGGGGTTCGCGAGCAGTACTTC.

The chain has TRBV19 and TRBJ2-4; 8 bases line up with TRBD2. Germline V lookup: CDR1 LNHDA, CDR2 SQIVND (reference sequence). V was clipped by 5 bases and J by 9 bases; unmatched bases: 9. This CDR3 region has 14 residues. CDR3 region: CASSASSGWVIQYF. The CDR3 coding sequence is TGTGCCAGTAGTGCCTCTAGCGGGTGGGTCATTCAGTACTTC. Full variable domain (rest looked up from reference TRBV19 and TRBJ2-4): DGGITQSPKYLFRKEGQNVTLSCEQNLNHDAMYWYRQDPGQGLRLIYYSQIVNDFQKGDIAEGYSVSREKKESFPLTVTSAQKNPTAFYLCASSASSGWVIQYFGAGTRLSVL.

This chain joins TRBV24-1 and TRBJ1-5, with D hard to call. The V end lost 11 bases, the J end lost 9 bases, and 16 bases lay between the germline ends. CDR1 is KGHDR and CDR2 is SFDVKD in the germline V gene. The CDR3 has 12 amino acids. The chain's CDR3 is CAIGTSRGPQHF. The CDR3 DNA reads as TGTGCCATAGGTACTTCACGGGGGCCCCAGCATTTT.

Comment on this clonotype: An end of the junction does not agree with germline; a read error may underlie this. DNA of the CDR3: TGTGCCAGCAGTCAAGGACTAGCGGGAGCGAAGAAGGTCTTC. Amino acid sequence: CASSQGLAGAKKVF. This chain connects TRBV6-1 to TRBJ2-1; 13 bases match TRBD2. The CDR3 sequence is 14 residues long. Germline CDR1 is MNHNS and CDR2 is SASEGT.

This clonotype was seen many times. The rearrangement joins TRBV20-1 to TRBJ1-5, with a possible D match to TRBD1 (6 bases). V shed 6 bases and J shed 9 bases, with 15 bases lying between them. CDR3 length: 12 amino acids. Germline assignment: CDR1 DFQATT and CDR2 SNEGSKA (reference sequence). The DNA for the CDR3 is TGCAGTGCCCAAACGGACAGTCGGCCCCAGCATTTT. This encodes CSAQTDSRPQHF.

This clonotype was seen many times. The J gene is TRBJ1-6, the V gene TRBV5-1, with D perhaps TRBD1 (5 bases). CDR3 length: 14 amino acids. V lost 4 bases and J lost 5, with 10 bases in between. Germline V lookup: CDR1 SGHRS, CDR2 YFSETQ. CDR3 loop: CASSVGTDNSPLHF. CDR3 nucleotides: TGCGCCAGCAGCGTCGGGACGGATAATTCACCCCTCCACTTT.

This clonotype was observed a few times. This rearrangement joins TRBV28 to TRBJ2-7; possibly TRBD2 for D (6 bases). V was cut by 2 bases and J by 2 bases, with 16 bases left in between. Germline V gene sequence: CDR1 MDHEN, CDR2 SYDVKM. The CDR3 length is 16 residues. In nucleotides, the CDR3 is TGTGCCAGCAGTTTAAAGGGCCCCCGGGAGCCCTACGAGCAGTACTTC. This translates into CASSLKGPREPYEQYF.